Listed below are T cell receptor beta chains from one sample, sequenced in a study of blood T cell repertoires in COVID-19. Repertoires were generated with immunoSEQ multiplex PCR, while TCRdb's copy carries only in-frame clones and drops some. The sample consists of more than 250,000 clones, over 70% of them appearing once. Sequencing used peripheral blood. These receptors were collected from a human donor in a cohort sampled during active COVID-19. Each CDR3 is given with its conserved first and last residue. D genes are given only for firm matches. Size is omitted from some rows. Given values are once, few, many or a class for expanded clones.

d_call cdr3_length j_call v_call clone_size cdr3_aa cdr3_nt
TRBD1 13 TRBJ2-7 TRBV29-1 - CSVEWDSSYEQYF TGCAGCGTTGAATGGGACAGCTCCTACGAGCAGTACTTC
TRBD1 13 TRBJ1-1 TRBV28 - CASSQNRGLEAFF TGTGCCAGCAGTCAGAACAGGGGTCTTGAAGCTTTCTTT
TRBD2 19 TRBJ2-1 TRBV5-1 - CASSYPGLAGGRSYNEQFF TGCGCCAGCAGCTACCCGGGACTAGCGGGAGGGCGTTCCTACAATGAGCAGTTCTTC
- 14 TRBJ2-3 TRBV7-2 - CASSQAGVGDTQYF TGTGCCAGCAGCCAAGCCGGAGTGGGAGATACGCAGTATTTT
- 17 TRBJ2-3 TRBV27 - CASSIEYTGTGTDTQYF TGTGCCAGCAGTATAGAATACACAGGGACCGGCACAGATACGCAGTATTTT
TRBD2 19 TRBJ2-2 TRBV5-5 once CASSFGGAGAAWNTGELFF TGTGCCAGCAGTTTCGGGGGTGCGGGAGCTGCTTGGAACACCGGGGAGCTGTTTTTT
- 13 TRBJ2-2 TRBV28 - CASSFGLDGELFF TGTGCCAGCAGTTTCGGACTTGACGGGGAGCTGTTTTTT
- 15 TRBJ2-2 TRBV28 - CASSLLSRNTGELFF TGTGCCAGCAGTTTACTCTCCAGAAACACCGGGGAGCTGTTTTTT
TRBD1 15 TRBJ1-4 TRBV5-1 - CASSSGTGVEVKLFF TGCGCCAGCAGCTCCGGGACAGGGGTAGAGGTAAAACTGTTTTTT
TRBD2 16 TRBJ2-5 TRBV3-1/TRBV3-2 once CASSRWTSGGVETQYF TGTGCCAGCAGCCGTTGGACTAGCGGGGGGGTTGAGACCCAGTACTTC
TRBD1 15 TRBJ2-2 TRBV5-1 - CASSFGDRVTGELFF TGCGCCAGCAGCTTTGGTGACAGGGTCACCGGGGAGCTGTTTTTT
TRBD2 16 TRBJ2-3 TRBV9 - CASSVLAGASADTQYF TGTGCCAGCAGCGTCTTAGCGGGAGCCTCCGCAGATACGCAGTATTTT
- 16 TRBJ1-1 TRBV18 few CASSPRAFPGDTEAFF TGTGCCAGCTCACCGCGAGCTTTTCCGGGGGACACTGAAGCTTTCTTT
- 15 TRBJ1-5 TRBV3-1/TRBV3-2 few CASSQGSGFREPQHF TGTGCCAGCAGCCAAGGTTCTGGGTTTCGGGAGCCCCAGCATTTT
- 17 TRBJ1-3 TRBV19 - CASSIDTGTTEGNTIYF TGTGCCAGTAGTATAGATACCGGGACAACGGAGGGAAACACCATATATTTT
TRBD1 13 TRBJ1-1 TRBV5-1 - CASSSQGGTEAFF TGCGCCAGCAGCTCCCAGGGGGGCACTGAAGCTTTCTTT
- 13 TRBJ2-1 TRBV10-1 - CASSLDPGGEQFF TGCGCCAGCAGTCTTGACCCCGGGGGAGAGCAGTTCTTC
- 12 TRBJ2-3 TRBV11-1 - CASTGLGCTQYF TGTGCCAGCACCGGACTCGGGTGTACGCAGTATTTT
TRBD2 14 TRBJ2-5 TRBV5-1 - CASSATSGREAQYF TGCGCCAGCAGCGCAACTAGCGGGAGGGAGGCCCAGTACTTC
- 15 TRBJ2-7 TRBV18 once CASSPRSGSPYEQYF TGTGCCAGCTCACCACGCTCAGGAAGTCCCTACGAGCAGTACTTC
TRBD2 13 TRBJ2-1 TRBV3-1/TRBV3-2 - CASSQENSRGWFF TGTGCCAGCAGCCAAGAGAACTCGCGGGGGTGGTTCTTC
- 13 TRBJ2-2 TRBV11-3 - CASERGNTGELFF TGTGCCAGCGAGAGAGGAAACACCGGGGAGCTGTTTTTT